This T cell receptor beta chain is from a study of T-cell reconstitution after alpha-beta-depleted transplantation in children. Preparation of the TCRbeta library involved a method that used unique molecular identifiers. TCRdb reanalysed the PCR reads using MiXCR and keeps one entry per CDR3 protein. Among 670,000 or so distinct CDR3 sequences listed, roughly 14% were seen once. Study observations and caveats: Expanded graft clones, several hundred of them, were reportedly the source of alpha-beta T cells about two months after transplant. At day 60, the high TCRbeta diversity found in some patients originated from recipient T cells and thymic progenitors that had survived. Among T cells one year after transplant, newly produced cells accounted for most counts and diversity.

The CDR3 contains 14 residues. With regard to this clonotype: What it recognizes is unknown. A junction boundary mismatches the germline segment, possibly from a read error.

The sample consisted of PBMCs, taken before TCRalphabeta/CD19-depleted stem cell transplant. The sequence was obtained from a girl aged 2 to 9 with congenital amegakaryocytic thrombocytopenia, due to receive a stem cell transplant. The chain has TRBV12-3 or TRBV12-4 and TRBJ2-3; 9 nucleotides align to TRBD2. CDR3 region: CASRVGLAGDTRYF. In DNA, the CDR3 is TGTGCCAGCAGGGTGGGACTAGCAGGAGATACGCGGTATTTT.